These T cell receptor beta chains were read from a single sample in a study of beta chain features in type 1 diabetes. TCRdb keeps only in-frame clones here, not all; method: immunoSEQ multiplex PCR. The table lists 640,000 or so clones, over 12% of them singletons. Specimen: naive CD4+ T cells from blood. These receptors came from a young man with type 1 diabetes. The CDR3 runs from the conserved cysteine through the conserved F or W. The order of the fields is J gene, D gene, CDR3 length, clone size, V gene, CDR3 protein, CDR3 DNA. The D gene is left open where the match is weak. Clone size is given for some rows only: seen once, a few or many times, or a class if the clone is expanded.

TRBJ2-7	NA	15	NA	TRBV6-5	CASSYSGKGTYEQYF	TGTGCCAGCAGTTACTCAGGCAAGGGGACCTACGAGCAGTACTTC
TRBJ2-7	NA	13	NA	TRBV7-2	CASSRLGNYEQYF	TGTGCCAGCAGCCGGCTGGGAAACTACGAGCAGTACTTC
TRBJ2-3	NA	13	many	TRBV4-2	CASSQRGGDTQYF	TGTGCCAGCAGCCAAAGGGGCGGGGATACGCAGTATTTT
TRBJ1-4	NA	16	few	TRBV7-7	CASSNGSGATNEKLFF	TGTGCTAGCAGCAATGGCTCGGGAGCAACTAATGAAAAACTGTTTTTT
TRBJ2-1	TRBD2	15	few	TRBV9	CASSGLAVSGNEQFF	TGTGCCAGCAGCGGACTAGCGGTATCAGGCAATGAGCAGTTCTTC
TRBJ2-1	TRBD1	14	NA	TRBV30	CAWIVGTGNNEQFF	TGTGCCTGGATAGTCGGGACAGGGAACAATGAGCAGTTCTTC
TRBJ2-3	NA	16	NA	TRBV5-1	CASSLSIQASTDTQYF	TGCGCCAGCAGCTTGTCGATCCAGGCGAGCACAGATACGCAGTATTTT
TRBJ1-1	NA	14	NA	TRBV9	CASSRAGVGTEAFF	TGTGCCAGCAGCCGGGCAGGGGTGGGTACTGAAGCTTTCTTT
TRBJ2-3	NA	17	NA	TRBV11-2	CASSLDGGGINTDTQYF	TGTGCCAGCAGCTTAGATGGCGGCGGGATCAACACAGATACGCAGTATTTT
TRBJ1-2	NA	12	NA	TRBV30	CAWSREGNGYTF	TGTGCCTGGAGTCGGGAGGGGAATGGCTACACCTTC
TRBJ2-3	TRBD1	14	NA	TRBV5-1	CATSGQGATDTQYF	TGCGCCACCTCCGGACAGGGCGCCACAGATACGCAGTATTTT
TRBJ1-3	NA	14	few	TRBV6-6	CASSYSVSGNTIYF	TGTGCCAGCAGTTACTCGGTGTCTGGAAACACCATATATTTT
TRBJ2-5	NA	13	NA	TRBV10-2	CASSETGRETQYF	TGCGCCAGCAGTGAGACAGGGCGGGAGACCCAGTACTTC
TRBJ2-3	NA	13	NA	TRBV30	CAWRIGAQGTQYF	TGTGCCTGGAGAATTGGAGCACAGGGTACGCAGTATTTT
TRBJ2-1	NA	15	few	TRBV11-2	CASSLGAGNVNEQFF	TGTGCCAGCAGCTTAGGGGCAGGGAATGTCAATGAGCAGTTCTTC
TRBJ1-2	TRBD1	15	NA	TRBV18	CASSPENAGGYGYTF	TGTGCCAGCTCACCAGAGAACGCAGGGGGCTATGGCTACACCTTC
TRBJ1-2	TRBD1	15	few	TRBV25-1	CASSDISGGAYGYTF	TGTGCCAGCAGTGACATATCAGGGGGGGCCTATGGCTACACCTTC
TRBJ2-3	NA	15	NA	TRBV6-6	CASSYGGGNGDTQYF	TGTGCCAGCAGTTACGGGGGAGGAAATGGGGATACGCAGTATTTT
TRBJ1-1	TRBD1	20	few	TRBV9	CASSVGTGFAHRSQNTEAFF	TGTGCCAGCAGCGTAGGGACAGGGTTTGCCCACCGGAGTCAGAACACTGAAGCTTTCTTT
TRBJ2-7	NA	15	NA	TRBV6-5	CASRQEVSDPYEQYF	TGTGCCAGCAGACAGGAGGTTTCTGATCCCTACGAGCAGTACTTC
TRBJ2-4	NA	13	few	TRBV29-1	CSVVPGSKNIQYF	TGCAGCGTTGTCCCAGGTTCCAAAAACATTCAGTACTTC
TRBJ1-2	NA	15	NA	TRBV29-1	CSVEDQQATKGGYTF	TGCAGCGTTGAAGATCAACAGGCTACGAAAGGGGGCTACACCTTC
TRBJ2-5	NA	15	few	TRBV7-2	CASSLDGRATETQYF	TGTGCCAGCAGCTTAGATGGCAGGGCGACGGAGACCCAGTACTTC
TRBJ1-5	TRBD1	14	few	TRBV6-5	CASSLTGVDQPQHF	TGTGCCAGCAGTTTAACAGGGGTGGATCAGCCCCAGCATTTT
TRBJ2-1	TRBD2	16	NA	TRBV30	CAWSGLAGGTANQQFF	TGTGCCTGGAGTGGTCTAGCGGGAGGGACTGCAAATCAGCAGTTCTTC
TRBJ2-1	NA	15	NA	TRBV7-2	CASSLEVGNYNEQFF	TGTGCCAGCAGCTTGGAAGTCGGCAACTACAATGAGCAGTTCTTC
TRBJ2-1	NA	13	NA	TRBV6-6	CASSLPRYNEQFF	TGTGCCAGCAGCCTCCCTCGCTACAATGAGCAGTTCTTC
TRBJ1-2	NA	15	NA	TRBV7-2	CASSLDSNPWYGYTF	TGTGCCAGCAGCTTAGACAGTAACCCTTGGTATGGCTACACCTTC
TRBJ1-2	TRBD1	13	few	TRBV6-1	CASGRQGHYGYTF	TGTGCCAGCGGCAGACAGGGCCACTATGGCTACACCTTC
TRBJ2-1	NA	17	few	TRBV28	CASIPSPLRGSYNEQFF	TGTGCCAGCATTCCATCCCCGCTACGGGGATCCTACAATGAGCAGTTCTTC
TRBJ2-7	NA	14	NA	TRBV7-9	CASSPAVSTSEQYF	TGTGCCAGCAGCCCAGCCGTCTCCACGAGCGAGCAGTACTTC
TRBJ1-2	TRBD1	12	NA	TRBV29-1	CSSGQGTYGYTF	TGCAGCTCTGGACAGGGCACCTATGGCTACACCTTC
TRBJ1-3	NA	15	NA	TRBV10-3	CAISPGPFTGNTIYF	TGTGCCATCAGCCCGGGCCCCTTTACTGGAAACACCATATATTTT
TRBJ2-7	TRBD1	12	NA	TRBV6-5	CASSFSGGRQYF	TGTGCCAGCAGTTTCTCAGGGGGAAGGCAGTACTTC
TRBJ1-5	NA	18	NA	TRBV5-4	CASSLGGTEAYSNQPQHF	TGTGCCAGCAGCTTGGGAGGGACGGAAGCTTATAGCAATCAGCCCCAGCATTTT